This TCR beta chain was captured by sequencing in a study of T cell responses to AZD1222 COVID-19 vaccine (dated by TCRdb to the early 2020s). Notes on the research overall: TCR sequencing was performed for 230 to 250 trial participants, of whom around 200 were given two doses of AZD1222 and about 25 were given two doses of MenACWY control vaccine. Trial participants were enrolled into age subgroups of 18-55, 56-69 and 70-plus years, which contained around 150, 28 and 57 TCR-sequenced participants, respectively.

The CDR3 regions of human TCRbeta chains were analyzed by immunosequencing. The source study handled its data this way. TCRs in the repertoires were compared against a reference library of SARS-CoV-2-specific TCRs that had been generated with the MIRA antigen-specificity platform. Breadth meant the fraction of unique TCRs that were SARS-CoV-2-associated, whereas depth meant the fraction of total T cells that were SARS-CoV-2-associated. Using the MIRA data, each spike-specific TCR was mapped to the spike region that the TCR reacts to and placed in a CD4 or CD8 class. Log10-transformed breadth and depth values were compared by one-way ANOVA with Sidak's multiple comparisons tests. The clones in this table, taken by TCRdb from immuneACCESS, are in-frame only. Not every clone is retained; where verified, under half of the shortfall comes from an unresolved V gene, and the cause of the rest is unknown. The D gene and trimming were derived from the DNA, and the V and J assignments and clone size from that table. The sample table records about 83,000 clones; around 90% of these occur just once. Clones ranked in the top ten supply about 30% of the sample.

As to this clone: The target of this receptor is not known. No per-base quality is available; no much larger clone lies one base away.

The intended sense of this specimen's time point label: about 28 days (+/-7) after the second vaccine dose. AZD1222 recipients whose second dose came at about 4 weeks and those whose second dose came at about 12 weeks were combined into one group, since spike-specific TCR depth and breadth did not differ between the two schedules. Samples from vaccinated people were obtained from the UK trials COV001 and COV002, which included a single-blind randomized controlled phase 2/3 trial of AZD1222 (ChAdOx1 nCoV-19) in healthy adults. Trial participant PBMC samples were collected at day 0 and day 28 after the second dose for TCRbeta chain sequencing. Per the germline V gene (reference sequence), DFQATT is the CDR1 and SNEGSKA is the CDR2. Spanning cysteine to phenylalanine, the CDR3 consists of 11 amino acids. Here the CDR3 DNA is all that survives: 33 bases in frame from base 1. Trimming removed 0 bases from V and 4 bases from J, leaving 1 base between the germline ends.

On the study overall, not on this receptor specifically: No day 14 peak-response samples were available, so repertoires were characterized only after the peak T cell response. Conclusions about previously exposed vaccinees were limited because only six AZD1222 recipients were SARS-CoV-2 seropositive at baseline. After two AZD1222 doses, both the breadth and the depth of spike-specific TCRs were significantly higher than at day 0 and than in MenACWY recipients. The 56-69-year group was small, and its depth increase did not reach significance, likely because of low power. Participants were mostly white British and included more females than males, and it was suggested by the authors that clonal diversity may have been underestimated. Reportedly, close to half of the unique spike-specific TCRs recognized epitopes lying outside the regions that are mutated in the B.1.351 and B.1.1.7 variants. CD4 TCRs associated with the vaccine covered the entire spike protein, and the dominant responses were in regions 160-218 and 743-854.

The sample consisted of peripheral blood, taken 28 days after the second AZD1222 dose. This TCR derives from an adult who received the AZD1222 COVID-19 vaccine. The chain is assembled from TRBV20-1 and TRBJ1-3; there is no confident call for the D gene. The sequence in DNA is TGCAGTGCTAGAGACGGAAACACCATATATTTT. It encodes CSARDGNTIYF.